This note documents a single T cell receptor beta chain sequence. What it binds is not known. Compared with germline, one end of the junction differs, possibly owing to a read error. This sample is drawn from a study of tumor and adjacent non-tumor tissue in lung cancer. The library came from three nested PCR rounds adapted from ARM-PCR protocols. TCRdb fed the multiplex PCR reads into MiXCR, producing one record per CDR3 protein. The data hold some 95,000 distinct CDR3 sequences, with 80% observed a single time. Broader study findings: Tumor tissue had significantly higher TCR diversity than normal lung.

RNA was extracted from bulk tissue without any cell sorting. More than 3 cm separated this lung sample from the edge of the tumor. The sequencing input was distant non-tumor lung tissue. The clonotype was recovered from a man aged 55 to 69 with small cell lung cancer.

CDR3 bases: TGTGCCAGCAGTTTGGCCTCCGGGAAAGCGAACACTGAAGTTTTCTTT. It is translated as CASSLASGKANTEVFF. The chain is built from TRBV5-6 and TRBJ1-1; D is unresolved. This CDR3 comprises 16 residues. Germline CDR1 and CDR2: SGHDT and YYEEEE. The variable domain in full, with the rest retrieved from reference TRBV5-6 and TRBJ1-1, is DAGVTQSPTHLIKTRGQQVTLRCSPKSGHDTVSWYQQALGQGPQFIFQYYEEEERQRGNFPDRFSGHQFPNYSSELNVNALLLGDSALYLCASSLASGKANTEVFFGQGTRLTVV.